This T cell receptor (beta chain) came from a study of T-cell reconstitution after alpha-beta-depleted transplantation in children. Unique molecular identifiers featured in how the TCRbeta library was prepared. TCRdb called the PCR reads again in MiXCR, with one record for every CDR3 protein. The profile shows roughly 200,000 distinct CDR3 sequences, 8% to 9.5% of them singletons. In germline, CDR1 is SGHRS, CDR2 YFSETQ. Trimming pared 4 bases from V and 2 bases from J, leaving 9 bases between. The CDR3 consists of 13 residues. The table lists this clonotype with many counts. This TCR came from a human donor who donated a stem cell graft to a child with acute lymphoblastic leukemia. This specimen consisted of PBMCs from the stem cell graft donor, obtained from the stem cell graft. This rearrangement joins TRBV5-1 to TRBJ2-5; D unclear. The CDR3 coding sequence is TGCGCCAGCAGCCGGGCAGCGCAAGAGACCCAGTACTTC. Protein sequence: CASSRAAQETQYF.